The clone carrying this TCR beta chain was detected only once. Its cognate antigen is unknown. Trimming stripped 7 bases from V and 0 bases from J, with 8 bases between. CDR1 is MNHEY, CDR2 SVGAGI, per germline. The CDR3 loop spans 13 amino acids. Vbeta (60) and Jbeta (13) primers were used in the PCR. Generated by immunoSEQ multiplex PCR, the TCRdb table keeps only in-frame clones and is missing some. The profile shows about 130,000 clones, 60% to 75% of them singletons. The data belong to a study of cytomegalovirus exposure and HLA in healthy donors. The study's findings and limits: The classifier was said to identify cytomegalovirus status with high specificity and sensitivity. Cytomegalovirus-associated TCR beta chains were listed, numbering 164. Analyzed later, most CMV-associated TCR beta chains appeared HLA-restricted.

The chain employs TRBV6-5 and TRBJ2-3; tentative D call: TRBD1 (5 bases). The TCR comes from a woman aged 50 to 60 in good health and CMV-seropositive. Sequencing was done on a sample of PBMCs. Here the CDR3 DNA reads TGTGCCAGCAAAGGGGCTAGCACAGATACGCAGTATTTT. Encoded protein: CASKGASTDTQYF.